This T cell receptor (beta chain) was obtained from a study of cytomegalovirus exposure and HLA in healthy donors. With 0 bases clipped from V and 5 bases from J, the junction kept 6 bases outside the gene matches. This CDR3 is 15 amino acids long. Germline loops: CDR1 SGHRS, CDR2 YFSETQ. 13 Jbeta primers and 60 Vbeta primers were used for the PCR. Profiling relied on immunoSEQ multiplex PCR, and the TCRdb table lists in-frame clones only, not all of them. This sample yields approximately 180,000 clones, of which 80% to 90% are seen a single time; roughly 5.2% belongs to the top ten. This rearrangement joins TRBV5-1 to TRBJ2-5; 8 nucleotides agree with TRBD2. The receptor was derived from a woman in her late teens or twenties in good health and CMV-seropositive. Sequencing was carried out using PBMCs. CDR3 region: CASSLGGSGEETQYF. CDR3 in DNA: TGCGCCAGCAGCTTGGGTGGTAGCGGGGAGGAGACCCAGTACTTC. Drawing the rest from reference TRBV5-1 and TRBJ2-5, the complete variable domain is KAGVTQTPRYLIKTRGQQVTLSCSPISGHRSVSWYQQTPGQGLQFLFEYFSETQRNKGNFPGRFSGRQFSNSRSEMNVSTLELGDSALYLCASSLGGSGEETQYFGPGTRLLVL.